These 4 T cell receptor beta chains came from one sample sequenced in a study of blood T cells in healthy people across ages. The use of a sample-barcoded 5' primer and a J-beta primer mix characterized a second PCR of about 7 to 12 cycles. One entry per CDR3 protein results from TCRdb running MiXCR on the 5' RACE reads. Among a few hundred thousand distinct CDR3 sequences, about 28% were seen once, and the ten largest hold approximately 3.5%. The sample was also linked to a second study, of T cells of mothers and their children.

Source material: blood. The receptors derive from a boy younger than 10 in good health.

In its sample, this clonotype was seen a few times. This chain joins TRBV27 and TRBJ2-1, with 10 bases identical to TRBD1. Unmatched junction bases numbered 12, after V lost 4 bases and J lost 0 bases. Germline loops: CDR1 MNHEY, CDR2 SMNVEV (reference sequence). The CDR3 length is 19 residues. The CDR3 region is CASSSPGTGAFYSYNEQFF. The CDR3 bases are TGTGCCAGCAGTTCTCCCGGGACAGGGGCTTTTTACTCCTACAATGAGCAGTTCTTC.

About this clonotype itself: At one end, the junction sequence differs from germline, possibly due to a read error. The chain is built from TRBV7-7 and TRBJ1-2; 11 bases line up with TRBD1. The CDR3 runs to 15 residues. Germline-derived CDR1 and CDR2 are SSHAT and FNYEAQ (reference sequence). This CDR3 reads CASSLVAGQGDGYTF. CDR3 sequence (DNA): TGTGCTAGCAGCTTAGTAGCGGGACAGGGGGATGGCTACACCTTC. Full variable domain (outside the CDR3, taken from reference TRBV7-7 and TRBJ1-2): GAGVSQSPRYKVTKRGQDVTLRCDPISSHATLYWYQQALGQGPEFLTYFNYEAQPDKSGLPSDRFSAERPEGSISTLTIQRTEQRDSAMYRCASSLVAGQGDGYTFGSGTRLTVV.

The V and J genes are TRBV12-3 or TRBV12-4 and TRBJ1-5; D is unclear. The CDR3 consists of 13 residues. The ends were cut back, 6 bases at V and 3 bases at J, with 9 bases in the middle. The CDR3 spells CASRYGDNQPQHF. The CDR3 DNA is TGTGCCAGCAGGTATGGGGACAATCAGCCCCAGCATTTT.

CDR3 bases: TGTGCCAGCAGATCCCGCAATGAGCAGTTCTTC. Translating gives CASRSRNEQFF. The genes are TRBV28 and TRBJ2-1; D is undetermined. The CDR3 has 11 amino acids. Germline V CDR1 and CDR2: MDHEN, SYDVKM. The V end was cut by 6 bases, the J end by 6 bases, with 6 bases between.